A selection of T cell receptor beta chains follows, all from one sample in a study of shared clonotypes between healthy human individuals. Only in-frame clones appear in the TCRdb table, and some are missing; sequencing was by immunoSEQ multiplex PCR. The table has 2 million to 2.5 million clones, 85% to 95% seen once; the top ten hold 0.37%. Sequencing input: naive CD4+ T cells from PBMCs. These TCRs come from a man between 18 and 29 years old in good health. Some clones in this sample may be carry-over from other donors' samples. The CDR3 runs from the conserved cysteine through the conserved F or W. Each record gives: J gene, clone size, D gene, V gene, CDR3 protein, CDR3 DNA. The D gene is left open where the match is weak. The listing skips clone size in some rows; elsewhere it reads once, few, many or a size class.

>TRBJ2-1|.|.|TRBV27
CASSSRSGIAYNEQFF
TGTGCCAGCAGTTCCCGGTCAGGGATCGCCTACAATGAGCAGTTCTTC
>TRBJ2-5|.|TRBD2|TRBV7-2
CASSLGGRAIETQYF
TGTGCCAGCAGCCTAGGCGGGAGGGCCATAGAGACCCAGTACTTC
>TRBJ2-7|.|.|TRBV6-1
CASRATLSSSYEQYF
TGTGCCAGCAGGGCCACACTATCTAGCTCCTACGAGCAGTACTTC
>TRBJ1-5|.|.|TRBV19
CASSIENNNQPQHF
TGTGCCAGTAGTATAGAAAATAATAATCAGCCCCAGCATTTT
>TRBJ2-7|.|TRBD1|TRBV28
CASSPTGHEQYF
TGTGCCAGCAGTCCGACAGGGCACGAGCAGTACTTC
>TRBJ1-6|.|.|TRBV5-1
CASSGEDPYNSPLHF
TGCGCCAGCAGCGGCGAGGACCCCTATAATTCACCCCTCCACTTT
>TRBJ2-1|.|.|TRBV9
CASSGPAGASSYNEQFF
TGTGCCAGCAGCGGACCTGCGGGCGCCAGCTCCTACAATGAGCAGTTCTTC
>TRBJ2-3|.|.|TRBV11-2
CASSHPGLARDMTQYF
TGTGCCAGCAGCCATCCGGGTCTAGCGAGAGACATGACGCAGTATTTT
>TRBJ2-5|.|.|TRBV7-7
CASSPTLGNTKETQYF
TGTGCCAGCAGCCCCACCTTAGGCAACACAAAAGAGACCCAGTACTTC
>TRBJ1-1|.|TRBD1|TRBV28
CASSPWTGSHTEAFF
TGTGCCAGCAGCCCCTGGACAGGATCGCACACTGAAGCTTTCTTT
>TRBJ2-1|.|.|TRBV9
CASSVGGTSEQFF
TGTGCCAGCAGCGTAGGGGGGACTTCAGAGCAGTTCTTC
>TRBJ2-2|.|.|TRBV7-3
CASSLFVQGTVGELFF
TGTGCCAGCAGCTTATTTGTACAGGGAACGGTCGGGGAGCTGTTTTTT
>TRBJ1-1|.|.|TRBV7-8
CASSLVGGREAWNTEAFF
TGTGCCAGCAGCTTAGTTGGGGGACGGGAAGCTTGGAACACTGAAGCTTTCTTT
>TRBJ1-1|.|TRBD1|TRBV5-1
CASSSTGLSTEAFF
TGCGCCAGCAGCTCGACAGGGCTGAGCACTGAAGCTTTCTTT
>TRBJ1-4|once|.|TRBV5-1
CASSLGQGIAKEKLFF
TGCGCCAGCAGCTTGGGCCAGGGGATCGCCAAAGAAAAACTGTTTTTT
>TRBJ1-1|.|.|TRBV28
CASSPEAWNTEASF
TGTGCCAGCAGTCCAGAAGCGTGGAACACTGAAGCTTCCTTT
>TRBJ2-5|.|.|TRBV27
CASSVHRGGSETQYF
TGTGCCAGCAGTGTCCACAGGGGAGGTAGCGAGACCCAGTACTTC
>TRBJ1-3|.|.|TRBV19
CASSIDATGNTIYF
TGTGCCAGTAGTATAGACGCCACTGGAAACACCATATATTTT
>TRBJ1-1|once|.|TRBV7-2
CASSSMTANTEAFF
TGTGCCAGCAGCTCGATGACAGCGAACACTGAAGCTTTCTTT
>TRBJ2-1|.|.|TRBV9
CASSVEGHEQFF
TGTGCCAGCAGCGTCGAGGGGCATGAGCAGTTCTTC
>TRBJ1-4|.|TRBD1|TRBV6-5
CASSRQGGEKLFF
TGTGCCAGCAGTCGACAGGGTGGCGAAAAACTGTTTTTT
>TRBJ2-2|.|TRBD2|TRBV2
CASKSGRTSGRVGELFF
TGTGCCAGCAAGAGCGGTCGGACTAGCGGGAGGGTCGGGGAGCTGTTTTTT
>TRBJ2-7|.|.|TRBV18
CASSPPSTNSYEQYF
TGTGCCAGCTCACCCCCCTCGACGAACTCCTACGAGCAGTACTTC
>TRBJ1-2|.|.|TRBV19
CASSILENFSYGYTF
TGTGCCAGTAGTATTCTGGAAAACTTTAGCTATGGCTACACCTTC
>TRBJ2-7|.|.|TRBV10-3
CAISESSPNRVIF
TGTGCCATCAGTGAGTCCTCTCCGAACAGGGTTATCTTC
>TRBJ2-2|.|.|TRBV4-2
CASSQVGGPTGELFF
TGTGCCAGCAGCCAAGTTGGGGGGCCAACCGGGGAGCTGTTTTTT
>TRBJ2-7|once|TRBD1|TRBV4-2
CASSQDWGWGTGTYEQYF
TGTGCCAGCAGCCAAGATTGGGGGTGGGGGACAGGGACCTACGAGCAGTACTTC
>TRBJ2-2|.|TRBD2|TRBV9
CASSVEAGGGGELFF
TGTGCCAGCAGCGTAGAGGCGGGAGGTGGCGGGGAGCTGTTTTTT
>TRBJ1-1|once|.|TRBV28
CASLMGGAPNTEAFF
TGTGCCAGCCTCATGGGTGGGGCGCCGAACACTGAAGCTTTCTTT
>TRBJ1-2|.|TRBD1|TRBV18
CASSKGQGNYGYTF
TGTGCCAGCTCCAAGGGACAGGGTAACTATGGCTACACCTTC
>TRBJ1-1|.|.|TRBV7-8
CASSRVTGNTEAFF
TGTGCCAGCAGTCGGGTGACAGGGAACACTGAAGCTTTCTTT
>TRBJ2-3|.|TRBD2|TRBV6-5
CASSLADGTDTQYF
TGTGCCAGCAGTCTAGCGGACGGCACAGATACGCAGTATTTT
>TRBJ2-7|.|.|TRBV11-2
CASSLSSGTYEQYF
TGTGCCAGCAGCTTATCGTCAGGGACCTACGAGCAGTACTTC
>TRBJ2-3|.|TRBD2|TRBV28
CASSARLAGETDTQYF
TGTGCCAGCAGTGCCCGACTAGCGGGAGAGACAGATACGCAGTATTTT